A single sample is the source of the 8 T cell receptor beta chains below, sequenced in a study of vaccination and CD4 T cells after COVID-19. Sequenced with the Oncomine TCR Beta short-read assay was DNA taken from cultured CD4+ T cells. TCRdb analysed the PCR reads with MiXCR anew, one entry per CDR3 protein. The top ten hold about 31% of the sample, which has more than 9,500 distinct CDR3 sequences, roughly 51% seen once. No antigen is known for these receptors. Regarding treatment: approximately 9-day PBMC culture with coronavirus spike peptide pools or control peptides (ViraFEST assay). Sequenced: CD4+ T cells from blood, cultured in vitro. The source is a human donor who had recovered from COVID-19.

This clonotype was found a few times. CDR3 DNA: TGTGCCACCAGCAGAGATCGGTCGACAGTTGGAGCTTTCTTT. It translates to CATSRDRSTVGAFF. V usage is TRBV15 and J usage is TRBJ1-1; D is possibly TRBD1 (5 bases). The V end lost 0 bases, the J end lost 10 bases, and 15 bases lay between the germline ends. CDR1 and CDR2 (germline): LNHNV, YYDKDF (reference sequence). The CDR3 covers 14 residues.

The gene calls are TRBV7-9 and TRBJ2-2; 8 bases line up with TRBD2. The CDR3 totals 13 residues. After removal of 6 bases from V and 6 bases from J, the junction contained 3 bases not matched to a gene. Germline values: CDR1 SEHNR, CDR2 FQNEAQ (reference sequence). CDR3 nucleotide sequence: TGTGCCAGCAGAGGGACTAGGCCCGGGGAGCTGTTTTTT. Amino acid sequence: CASRGTRPGELFF.

CDR3 sequence reads: CASTRGRGTEAFF. DNA for the CDR3: TGTGCCAGCACCAGGGGGCGGGGGACTGAAGCTTTCTTT. The chain uses TRBV6-1 and TRBJ1-1; 8 nucleotides line up with TRBD1. Looked up from germline, CDR1 is MNHNS and CDR2 is SASEGT. This CDR3 spans 13 amino acids. V dropped 7 bases and J dropped 5; count of bases not matched to a gene: 6.

The CDR3 nucleotides are TGTGCCAGCAGCTTAGGATTGATTAACTATGGCTACACCTTC. Protein: CASSLGLINYGYTF. The chain has TRBV7-2 and TRBJ1-2; no clear D gene. The CDR3 is 14 amino acids. Trimming shortened V by 1 base and J by 1 base, and 7 bases separated the two germline ends. CDR1 and CDR2 (germline): SGHTA, FQGNSA. Supplemented by reference TRBV7-2 and TRBJ1-2, the full variable domain reads GAGVSQSPSNKVTEKGKDVELRCDPISGHTALYWYRQSLGQGLEFLIYFQGNSAPDKSGLPSDRFSAERTGGSVSTLTIQRTQQEDSAVYLCASSLGLINYGYTFGSGTRLTVV.

The chain joins TRBV20-1 to TRBJ1-2, with D possibly being TRBD1 (5 bases). The CDR3 loop spans 15 amino acids. V lost 0 bases to trimming and J lost 8 bases, with 19 bases between them. Germline V gene data show CDR1 as DFQATT and CDR2 as SNEGSKA (reference sequence). The CDR3 region has the DNA TGCAGTGCTAGAGATGTAGCAGGGCCTCCTAGGGGCTACACCTTC. Its translation is CSARDVAGPPRGYTF.

By its share, this clonotype is large (0.1 to 1%). The V call is TRBV5-1, the J call TRBJ2-3, with a weak D call TRBD1 (5 bases). Germline CDR1 is SGHRS and CDR2 is YFSETQ. The CDR3 consists of 15 residues. Trimming removed 2 bases from V and 1 base from J, with 11 bases in between. CDR3 in amino acids: CASSFRGSGTDTQYF. The CDR3 nucleotides read TGCGCCAGCAGCTTTAGGGGCTCTGGCACAGATACGCAGTATTTT. Drawing the rest from reference TRBV5-1 and TRBJ2-3, the complete variable domain is KAGVTQTPRYLIKTRGQQVTLSCSPISGHRSVSWYQQTPGQGLQFLFEYFSETQRNKGNFPGRFSGRQFSNSRSEMNVSTLELGDSALYLCASSFRGSGTDTQYFGPGTRLTVL.

This rearrangement joins TRBV7-2 to TRBJ1-1; D gene unclear. Germline V gives CDR1 SGHTA, CDR2 FQGNSA. The CDR3 runs to 15 residues. V shed 5 bases and J shed 1 base, with 14 bases lying between them. The DNA for the CDR3 is TGTGCCAGCAGCGGCGGAGGTTGGGGGAACACTGAAGCTTTCTTT. Encoded protein: CASSGGGWGNTEAFF.

The chain combines TRBV19 with TRBJ1-2; the D is unclear. CDR3 length: 14 amino acids. CDR1 and CDR2 from the germline V gene are LNHDA and SQIVND (reference sequence). The V end lost 5 bases, the J end lost 1 base, and 11 bases lay between the germline ends. The chain's CDR3 is CASSRAALNYGYTF. The CDR3 DNA reads TGTGCCAGTAGTCGGGCAGCTCTTAACTATGGCTACACCTTC.